These T cell receptor beta chains were read from a single sample in a study of type 1 regulatory T cells. MiXCR, run by TCRdb on the reads, gives a single entry per CDR3 protein. The table has approximately 77,000 distinct CDR3 sequences, about a fifth seen once. These receptors' antigens are unknown. Input material: cultured type 1 regulatory T (Tr1) cells, either the whole culture or a sorted fraction (not recorded which). These receptors were collected from a human donor in good health. The CDR3 runs from the conserved cysteine through the conserved F or W. D genes are given only for firm matches. A clone size is listed for some rows: how often the clone was seen (once, few, many), or a class if it is expanded.

- | TRBJ1-2 | - | TRBV19 | CASSQGQLSMANYGYTF | TGTGCCAGTAGTCAAGGACAGCTTTCAATGGCTAACTATGGCTACACCTTC
- | TRBJ1-5 | many | TRBV12-3/TRBV12-4 | CASSPQNNQPQHF | TGTGCCAGCAGCCCCCAGAACAATCAGCCCCAGCATTTT
TRBD1 | TRBJ2-7 | - | TRBV6-6 | CSSSYTGVDEQYF | TGTTCCAGCAGTTACACAGGGGTGGACGAGCAGTACTTC
- | TRBJ2-7 | - | TRBV12-3/TRBV12-4 | CASSQGGGSRNEQYF | TGTGCCAGCTCGCAGGGCGGAGGATCAAGGAACGAGCAGTACTTC
- | TRBJ1-4 | few | TRBV20-1 | CSARTQGWEKLFF | TGCAGTGCTAGGACACAGGGTTGGGAAAAACTGTTTTTT
TRBD2 | TRBJ2-4 | few | TRBV7-2 | CASSLGRAGGDDIQYF | TGTGCCAGCAGCTTAGGGCGAGCGGGAGGGGATGACATTCAGTACTTC
- | TRBJ1-1 | few | TRBV12-3/TRBV12-4 | CASSLARSNSVKKEAFF | TGTGCCAGCAGTTTAGCTAGGTCTAACAGCGTAAAAAAAGAAGCTTTCTTT
- | TRBJ2-4 | few | TRBV20-1 | CSAEDDSSSDIQYF | TGCAGTGCGGAAGATGACAGCTCATCGGACATTCAGTACTTC
TRBD2 | TRBJ2-1 | - | TRBV7-2 | CASAKREAYYNEQFF | TGTGCCAGCGCTAAACGGGAGGCCTATTACAATGAGCAGTTCTTC
TRBD1 | TRBJ2-2 | many | TRBV12-3/TRBV12-4 | CASSPGTGHTGELFF | TGTGCCAGCAGTCCAGGGACAGGGCACACCGGGGAGCTGTTTTTT
- | TRBJ2-2 | many | TRBV29-1 | CSVVGSSLNTGELFF | TGCAGCGTTGTGGGCAGTAGCTTGAACACCGGGGAGCTGTTTTTT
TRBD1 | TRBJ2-1 | - | TRBV5-1 | CASSLLVGDRGNEQFF | TGCGCCAGCAGCTTGTTAGTAGGGGACAGGGGAAATGAGCAGTTCTTC
- | TRBJ2-7 | many | TRBV4-2 | CASSQDPTGRREQYF | TGTGCCAGCAGCCAAGATCCCACCGGGCGGCGCGAGCAGTACTTC
TRBD1 | TRBJ2-2 | - | TRBV3-1 | CASTPGQGRGELFF | TGTGCCAGCACCCCGGGACAGGGGCGCGGGGAGCTGTTTTTT
TRBD2 | TRBJ2-3 | many | TRBV5-1 | CASSFTSGGGTQYF | TGCGCCAGCAGCTTCACTAGCGGAGGGGGTACGCAGTATTTT
- | TRBJ2-1 | few | TRBV10-3 | CAISESISALNEQFF | TGTGCCATCAGTGAGTCGATAAGCGCTCTCAATGAGCAGTTCTTC
- | TRBJ1-1 | few | TRBV7-9 | CASSLSSGRTEAFF | TGTGCCAGCAGTCTTAGTTCGGGGCGGACTGAAGCTTTCTTT
- | TRBJ1-1 | - | TRBV7-8 | CASSLEGGNTEAFF | TGTGCCAGCAGCTTAGAGGGGGGTAACACTGAAGCTTTCTTT
- | TRBJ1-1 | - | TRBV3-1 | CASSHPQKNTEAFF | TGTGCCAGCAGCCACCCCCAGAAGAACACTGAAGCTTTCTTT
- | TRBJ1-1 | few | TRBV20-1 | CSARGGSEAFF | TGCAGTGCTAGAGGGGGGTCTGAAGCTTTCTTT